Sequencing of this T cell receptor (beta chain) was carried out in a study of cytomegalovirus exposure and HLA in healthy donors (dated by TCRdb to 2015 to 2018). As for the study more broadly: In an earlier analysis of some 610 of the donors, 276 Gb of sequence data and about 110 million unique TCR beta sequences from about 180 million T cells were reported. An early release that covered fewer than 800 HLA-typed donors contained approximately 300 gigabases of sequencing data and about 84 million unique TCR sequences. Of the 300 to 400 genotyped donors, roughly 85% fell in the genetic ancestry cluster associated with self-reported Caucasian donors. The study aimed to test whether signatures of past pathogen exposure could be identified by cataloging public T cell receptors. The study profiled the T cell repertoires of under 700 subjects by immunosequencing and related them to cytomegalovirus serostatus. Along with the approximately 700-subject first cohort, a separate validation cohort of 120 different subjects was used. The study combined high-throughput TCR immunosequencing, statistical association of individual TCRs with disease status, and machine learning to predict cytomegalovirus infection status. In a later analysis, previously published TCR beta repertoires from fewer than 750 donors were re-analyzed and high-resolution HLA genotyping was added so that TCR occurrence patterns could be studied. Rather than drawing on any new phenotypic data, the later analysis identified candidate immune exposures from TCR beta sequences and the way those sequences occurred across donors. To decide whether each TCR beta V gene segment behaved as functional or pseudogenic, an earlier analysis of some 600 of the donors relied on high-throughput TCR beta sequencing. Alongside the repertoire data, information on donor age, sex, ethnicity and CMV serostatus was compiled. Genome-wide SNP genotypes for about 55% of the 666 donors were used in a later genetic analysis, which treated that subset as a discovery cohort. All discovery cohort repertoires had been generated on a single sequencing platform. HLA typing included class I and class II loci at four-digit resolution. Typing coverage varied by locus: roughly 629-640 donors for A, B, C, DRB1 and DQB1; 500 to 550 for DQA1; more than 600 for DPA1; roughly 450 for DPB1. Roughly five DR-DQ haplotypes were treated as single units for association and clustering because of strong linkage in the cohort. Across some 400 genotyped donors of the cohort, an average of roughly 200,000 unique TCR beta nucleotide sequences per donor were sequenced, and approximately 19% of those sequences were non-productive.

Comment on this clone: It has no known antigen specificity. No base quality information exists; no much larger clone differs at one position.

The research as a whole found: This cohort had only TCR beta chains sequenced, and the lack of alpha or paired-chain data limited which features could be detected. Because counts were too low, around 18 rarely observed V segments, including chromosome 9 orphons, were left out of the earlier analysis of a few hundred of the donors. The study gave a list of 150 to 200 TCR beta chains associated with cytomegalovirus. Correlated functional status among segregating V segments might be attributable to linkage disequilibrium, but an unknown experimental factor could not be ruled out. A further reported finding was that TCR beta sequences accurately predicted the HLA-A and HLA-B alleles for most subjects in the first cohort. Compared with the roughly 700-donor mean, donors in an Asian-associated ancestry cluster had fewer N-insertions in productive TCRs, according to a later genetic analysis. In both the original and validation cohorts, the classifier was reported to diagnose cytomegalovirus status with high specificity and sensitivity. Sequencing depth was assumed to be roughly uniform across donors in the presence/absence analyses, though that assumption may not hold. An earlier analysis of roughly 570 of the donors showed that most TCR beta V segments appeared in productive rearrangements either about 90% or about 30% of the time, which broadly matched IMGT annotations. Across donors, most TCR sequences were observed very rarely, whereas some public TCRs were present in many individuals. An association between a missense DCLRE1C variant and V-gene and J-gene trimming of TCR beta chains was found in a later genetic analysis and replicated in an independent cohort. Assigning TCR associations to individual alleles was difficult when HLA alleles, especially DR and DQ, strongly co-occurred. CMV serostatus was the only immune exposure information available for the cohort. A later analysis found that HLA-associated TCR beta chains were more clonally expanded and had lower generation probabilities than equally common non-associated chains. A cluster of highly shared sequence variants was judged likely to be a technical artifact of the sequencing pipeline. A few of the identified cytomegalovirus-associated TCR beta chains were confirmed in vitro to be specific for cytomegalovirus antigens. The authors suggested that the approach could potentially be extended to other disease states and immunological phenotypes. Specific HLA alleles were associated with 16,951 TCR beta sequences at a false discovery rate of 0.05 in a later analysis. Several of the top co-occurrence clusters appeared to be linked to parvovirus B19, influenza, CMV and Epstein-Barr virus, according to a later analysis. Some IMGT-functional V segments, including TRBV6-2 and TRBV6-3, could not be distinguished by the 87-base-pair reads and were therefore excluded. HLA typing was unavailable for some donors at each locus, so association tests used only the typed subset. Most CMV-associated TCR beta chains appeared to be HLA-restricted in a later analysis, and the HLA associations seemed to be driven largely by CMV exposure. A later analysis found that TCR association rates varied across HLA loci, with DRB1 alleles showing the most associated TCRs and HLA-C alleles the fewest.

The method behind the library was the immunoSEQ multiplex PCR assay. A mixture of 60 forward primers for TCR Vbeta segments and 13 reverse primers for TCR Jbeta segments was used in the multiplex PCR. Amplification of the CDR3 region of rearranged TCR beta genes was performed with a multiplex PCR assay on genomic DNA. Amplified TCR beta libraries were sequenced as 87-base-pair reads on the Illumina HiSeq System. In the original analysis: A later analysis tallied roughly 76 million unique TCR beta chains across the 700 or so repertoires, and some 10 million of those chains were shared by two or more donors. Raw reads were error-corrected and collapsed into unique sequences by a nearest-neighbor algorithm in which closely related sequences were merged to remove PCR and sequencing errors. To assign V, D and J gene segments, CDR3 sequences were aligned to IMGT reference sequences. For a sequence to be retained, at least a six-nucleotide match to both a V gene segment and a J gene segment was required. A rearrangement was called productive if the CDR3 had no stop codons and remained in frame with V and J, and every other rearrangement was called non-productive. CDR3 was defined by IMGT convention, running from the second conserved V-encoded cysteine to the conserved J-encoded phenylalanine. In an earlier analysis of roughly 610 of the donors, sequences lacking an unambiguous match to a single V gene segment were excluded. An earlier analysis of a few hundred of the donors called V segments functional above 56.7% productive rearrangements and segregating when the between-donor standard deviation exceeded 5%. A statistical classification framework was built to diagnose cytomegalovirus status from the catalog of TCR beta chain sequences. V and J gene assignment, in a later analysis, came from comparing TCR nucleotide sequences with IMGT/GENE-DB human TR gene sequences. A later analysis assigned CDR3 sequences and most-parsimonious VDJ recombination scenarios with the TCRdist pipeline. In a later analysis, every TCR beta chain was defined by the combination of its CDR3 amino acid sequence and its V-gene family, and reads without a unique V-gene family were dropped. A later analysis removed nearly 600 highly shared, low-generation-probability nucleotide sequences to deal with suspected cross-contamination and a sequencing artifact. In a later analysis, a clonal expansion index for each public chain was calculated from normalized within-repertoire ranks of inferred template counts. In a later analysis, generation probabilities were computed with a VDJ recombination model fitted to out-of-frame rearrangements, and the resulting probabilities were checked against IGoR. In a later analysis, TCR-TCR, TCR-HLA and TCR-CMV co-occurrence was scored with hypergeometric tests, and a repertoire-size bias correction was applied to TCR pairs. To estimate false discovery rates, a later analysis permuted the HLA or CMV assignments 20 times. In a later analysis, co-occurring TCRs were grouped with DBSCAN, and TCRdist sequence similarity was added when clustering was performed within HLA-allele-positive subsets. Repertoires with fewer than 30,000 or more than 120,000 public chains, plus five repertoires with anomalous nucleotide sharing, were excluded from co-occurrence clustering. The table comes from immuneACCESS by way of TCRdb, which keeps in-frame sequences with V and J called. Part of the clones is missing from these tables; in studies checked, under half for an unresolved V gene and the rest for unknown reasons. The DNA was the basis for D and trimming; V, J and clone size are from that table. The sample table shows about 200,000 clones, and roughly 74% are seen once. Of the sample, 14% falls within the top ten clones.

From V the trimming removes 1 base and from J it removes 6 bases, while the gene matches leave 3 bases of the junction unaccounted for. From its cysteine to its phenylalanine, the CDR3 spans 14 amino acids. The CDR3 DNA has 42 bases and is translated from base 1. The CDR1 and CDR2 encoded by the germline V gene are SGHTA and FQGNSA. The cohort was made up of about 670 healthy bone marrow donors. All cohort members were sampled while nominally healthy, although unrecorded immune exposures were likely present. The donor was CMV seropositive and belonged to the group of 250 to 350 seropositive cohort members. A peripheral blood sample was collected from each donor, and TCR beta sequencing was performed on peripheral blood mononuclear cells. The Qiagen DNeasy Blood Extraction Kit was used to extract genomic DNA from the blood cell samples.

The specimen was PBMCs. This chain joins TRBV7-2 to TRBJ2-1; TRBD1 lines up with 7 middle nucleotides. This clonotype was sampled from a woman aged 25 to 39 in good health and CMV-seropositive. CDR3 reads: CASSLVGDSNEQFF. The DNA sequence reads TGTGCCAGCAGCTTAGTGGGGGACAGCAATGAGCAGTTCTTC. This CDR3, with the reference TRBV7-2 and TRBJ2-1 proteins standing in past its ends, gives the full variable domain GAGVSQSPSNKVTEKGKDVELRCDPISGHTALYWYRQSLGQGLEFLIYFQGNSAPDKSGLPSDRFSAERTGGSVSTLTIQRTQQEDSAVYLCASSLVGDSNEQFFGPGTRLTVL.